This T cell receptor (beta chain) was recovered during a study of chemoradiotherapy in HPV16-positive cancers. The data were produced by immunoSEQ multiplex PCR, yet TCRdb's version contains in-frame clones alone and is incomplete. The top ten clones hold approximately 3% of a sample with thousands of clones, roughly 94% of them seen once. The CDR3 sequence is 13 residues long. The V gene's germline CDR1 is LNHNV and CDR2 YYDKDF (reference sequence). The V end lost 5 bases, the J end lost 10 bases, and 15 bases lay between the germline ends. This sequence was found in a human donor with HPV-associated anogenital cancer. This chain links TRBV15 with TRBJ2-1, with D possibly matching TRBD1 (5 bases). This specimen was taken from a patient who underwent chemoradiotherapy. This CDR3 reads CATSRSKTAEQFF. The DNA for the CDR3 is TGTGCCACCAGCCGGAGTAAGACAGCCGAGCAGTTCTTC.